The entry that follows covers one TCR beta chain sequence. Original processing notes: Amplification with reference gene primers provided the estimates of nucleated cell counts. This table comes from immunoSEQ multiplex PCR, and its TCRdb copy is limited to in-frame clones, with some not included. V, J and clone size derive from that table, while D and trimming were established from the DNA sequence. The sample shows over 350,000 clones, more than 75% of them seen only once. All enrollees were about 18 to 100 years old and from around 25 US areas. Assignments of participants to cohorts depended upon their own reported clinical history. These data belong to a study of blood T cell repertoires in COVID-19. At the level of the study: The study drew acute and convalescent COVID-19 samples from the United States, Italy and Spain.

Trimming cost V 4 bases and J 4 bases; bases outside gene matches: 9. The CDR3 has 17 amino acids. Germline lookup yields CDR1 KGHDR and CDR2 SFDVKD. The specimen was PBMCs or T cells enriched from blood (not recorded which). The chain has TRBV24-1 and TRBJ2-6; 7 bases fit TRBD1. This receptor was taken from a woman under 40 with acute COVID-19. In DNA, the CDR3 is TGTGCCACCAGTGAGGGACAGAGCTTATCGGGGGCCAACGTCCTGACTTTC. Its protein is CATSEGQSLSGANVLTF.